This T cell receptor (beta chain) was sequenced in a study of control samples from healthy donors and cancer patients. V was trimmed by 0 bases and J by 0 bases, leaving 15 bases between them. CDR1 and CDR2 from the germline V gene are MGHRA and YSYEKL. The CDR3 has 18 amino acids. Libraries were prepared by immunoSEQ multiplex PCR; TCRdb keeps only in-frame clonotypes and omits some of them. In the table there are some 100,000 clones, over 85% of which are singletons. Sequencing was performed on blood. The TCR was taken from a man younger than 30 in good health. The chain has TRBV4-1 and TRBJ2-4; D may be TRBD1 or TRBD2 (6 bases each). Here the CDR3 reads CASSQEVWGAPAKNIQYF. The CDR3 bases are TGCGCCAGCAGCCAAGAAGTGTGGGGGGCCCCAGCCAAAAACATTCAGTACTTC.